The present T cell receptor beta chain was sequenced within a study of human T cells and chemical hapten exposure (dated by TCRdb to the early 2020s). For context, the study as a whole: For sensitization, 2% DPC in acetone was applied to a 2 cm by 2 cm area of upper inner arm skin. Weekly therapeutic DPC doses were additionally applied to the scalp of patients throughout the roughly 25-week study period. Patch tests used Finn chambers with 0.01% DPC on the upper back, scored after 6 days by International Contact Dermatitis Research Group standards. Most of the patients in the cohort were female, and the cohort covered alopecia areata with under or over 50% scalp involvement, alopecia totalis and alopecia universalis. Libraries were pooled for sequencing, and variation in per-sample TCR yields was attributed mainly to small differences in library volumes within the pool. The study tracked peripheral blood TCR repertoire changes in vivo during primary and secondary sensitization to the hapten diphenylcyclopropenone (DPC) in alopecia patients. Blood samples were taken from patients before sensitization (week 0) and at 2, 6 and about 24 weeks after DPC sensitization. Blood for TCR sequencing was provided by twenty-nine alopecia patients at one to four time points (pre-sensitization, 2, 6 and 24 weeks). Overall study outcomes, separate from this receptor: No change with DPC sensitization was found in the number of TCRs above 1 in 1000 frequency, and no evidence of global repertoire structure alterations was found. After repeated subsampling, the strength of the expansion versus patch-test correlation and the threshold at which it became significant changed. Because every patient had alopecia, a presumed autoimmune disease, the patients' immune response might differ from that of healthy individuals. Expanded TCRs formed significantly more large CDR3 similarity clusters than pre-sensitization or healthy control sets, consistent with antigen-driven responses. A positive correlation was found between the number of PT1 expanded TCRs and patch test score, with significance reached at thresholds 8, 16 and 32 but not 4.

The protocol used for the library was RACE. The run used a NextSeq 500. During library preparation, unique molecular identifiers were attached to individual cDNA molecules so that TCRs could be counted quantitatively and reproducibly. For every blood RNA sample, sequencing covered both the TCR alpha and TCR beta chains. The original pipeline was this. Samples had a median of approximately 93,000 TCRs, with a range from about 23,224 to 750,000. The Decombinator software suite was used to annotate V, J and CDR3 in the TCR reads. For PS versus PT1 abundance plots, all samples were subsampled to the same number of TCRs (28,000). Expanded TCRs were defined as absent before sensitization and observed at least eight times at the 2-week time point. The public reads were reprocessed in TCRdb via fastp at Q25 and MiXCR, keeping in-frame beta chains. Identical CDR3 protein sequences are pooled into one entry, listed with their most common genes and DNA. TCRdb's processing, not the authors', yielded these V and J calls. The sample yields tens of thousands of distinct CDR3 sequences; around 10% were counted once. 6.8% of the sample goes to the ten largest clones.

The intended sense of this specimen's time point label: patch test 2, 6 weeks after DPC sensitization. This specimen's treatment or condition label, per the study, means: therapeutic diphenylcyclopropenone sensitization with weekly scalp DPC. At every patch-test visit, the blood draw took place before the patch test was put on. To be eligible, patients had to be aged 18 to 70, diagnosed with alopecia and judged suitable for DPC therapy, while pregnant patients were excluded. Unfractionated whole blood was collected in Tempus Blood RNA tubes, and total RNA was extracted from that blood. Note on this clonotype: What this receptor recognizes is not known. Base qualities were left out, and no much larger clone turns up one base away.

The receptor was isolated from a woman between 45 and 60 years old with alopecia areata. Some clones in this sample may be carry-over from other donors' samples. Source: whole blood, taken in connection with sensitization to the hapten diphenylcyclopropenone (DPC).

The CDR3 has the sequence CSVWRATEAFF. The nucleotide sequence reads as follows: TGCAGCGTCTGGAGGGCCACAGAAGCTTTCTTT. The chain couples TRBV29-1 to TRBJ1-1, with the D segment identity uncertain. From the cysteine up to the phenylalanine, the CDR3 has a length of 11 residues. The DNA shown is the 33-base CDR3, in frame from base 1. V is shortened by 6 bases, J by 8 bases, and the region joining them spans 13 bases. CDR1 and CDR2 are drawn from the germline V gene: SQVTM, ANQGSEA.